The rows below give T cell receptor beta chains drawn from one sample of a study of blood T cells in healthy people across ages. Via MiXCR, TCRdb re-called the 5' RACE reads, giving one row per CDR3 protein. The data hold roughly 900,000 distinct CDR3 sequences, with roughly 43% observed a single time. Sequences were obtained from blood. The origin of the receptors is a man between 25 and 39 years old in good health. Each CDR3 is given with its conserved first and last residue. Fields, in order: D gene, V gene, clone size, J gene, CDR3 DNA, CDR3 protein. D genes are given only for firm matches. Expanded clones are given a class, and other clones once, few, many or no size at all.

D: .
V: TRBV12-3/TRBV12-4
size: .
J: TRBJ1-2
DNA: TGTGCCAGCAGTTTTCGGGGGAGAGGAGTTGGCTACACCTTC
CDR3: CASSFRGRGVGYTF

D: TRBD2
V: TRBV5-1
size: few
J: TRBJ2-1
DNA: TGCGCCAGCAGCCAGGCGGGGGGCGCTTACAATGAGCAGTTCTTC
CDR3: CASSQAGGAYNEQFF

D: .
V: TRBV28
size: .
J: TRBJ2-4
DNA: TGTGCCAGCAGTTCCGGGACTTACAACGACCTAGCCAAAAACATTCAGTACTTC
CDR3: CASSSGTYNDLAKNIQYF

D: .
V: TRBV7-9
size: .
J: TRBJ1-6
DNA: TGTGCCAGCAGCCCCTCGGGGGAGAGGTCAAATTCACCCCTCCACTTT
CDR3: CASSPSGERSNSPLHF

D: .
V: TRBV11-3
size: .
J: TRBJ2-5
DNA: TGTGCCAGCAGCTTAGGGGCAGGAAGCCAAGAGACCCAGTACTTC
CDR3: CASSLGAGSQETQYF

D: .
V: TRBV5-1
size: many
J: TRBJ2-6
DNA: TGCGCCAGCAGTGGCGGGGCAGACAAAATATCTGGGGCCAACGTCCTGACTTTC
CDR3: CASSGGADKISGANVLTF

D: TRBD1
V: TRBV12-3/TRBV12-4
size: .
J: TRBJ2-7
DNA: TGTGACAGCAGTTTAGTGACAGGGGGCTTCTACGAGCAGTACTTC
CDR3: CDSSLVTGGFYEQYF

D: .
V: TRBV10-2
size: .
J: TRBJ2-2
DNA: TGCGCCAGCGGGGGACCGAACACCAGGGAGCTGTTTTTT
CDR3: CASGGPNTRELFF

D: .
V: TRBV12-3/TRBV12-4
size: .
J: TRBJ2-4
DNA: TGTGCCAGCAGAGAGACAGGATTTAAAAACATTCAGTACTTC
CDR3: CASRETGFKNIQYF

D: .
V: TRBV10-3
size: once
J: TRBJ1-5
DNA: TGTGCCATCAGTGAGTCTTTCAAGCCCCAGCATTTT
CDR3: CAISESFKPQHF

D: TRBD1
V: TRBV7-2
size: once
J: TRBJ2-4
DNA: TGTGCCAGCAGACGGCCGGGACAGGGGGGCAACATTCAGTACTTC
CDR3: CASRRPGQGGNIQYF

D: TRBD2
V: TRBV20-1
size: .
J: TRBJ2-1
DNA: TGCAGTGCTCGCAAGCGGGGGGACACGTCCTACAATGAGCAGTTCTTC
CDR3: CSARKRGDTSYNEQFF

D: .
V: TRBV6-2/TRBV6-3
size: .
J: TRBJ1-2
DNA: TGTGCCAGCATTCTAGGGGCAGCCAACCGTAACTATGGCTACACCTTC
CDR3: CASILGAANRNYGYTF

D: .
V: TRBV4-1
size: .
J: TRBJ1-2
DNA: TGCGCCAGCAGCTCCCCTAGCCGGGGATCTGATGGCTACACCTTC
CDR3: CASSSPSRGSDGYTF

D: TRBD1
V: TRBV3-1
size: .
J: TRBJ1-6
DNA: TGTGCCAGCAGCCAATCTTGGGGACAGAGGTCACCCCTCCACTTT
CDR3: CASSQSWGQRSPLHF

D: TRBD2
V: TRBV6-5
size: .
J: TRBJ2-3
DNA: TGTGCCAGCAGTTACACCCAGAAGTGGCGGGGGGGCCCCACAGATACGCAGTATTTT
CDR3: CASSYTQKWRGGPTDTQYF

D: .
V: TRBV12-3/TRBV12-4
size: .
J: TRBJ2-3
DNA: TGTGCCAGCAGTTTGGCCAACAGGCCCGATTCGCAGTATTTT
CDR3: CASSLANRPDSQYF

D: .
V: TRBV28
size: .
J: TRBJ2-5
DNA: TGTGCCAGCAGTGACAGACTTGGGGCAGAGACCCAGTACTTC
CDR3: CASSDRLGAETQYF

D: TRBD1
V: TRBV20-1
size: .
J: TRBJ1-2
DNA: TGCAGTGCTAGCCAGACAGGGGCTGGGAACTATGGCTACACCTTC
CDR3: CSASQTGAGNYGYTF

D: TRBD2
V: TRBV28
size: .
J: TRBJ2-7
DNA: TGTGCCAGCAGGGGACTAGTACACGAGCAGTACTTC
CDR3: CASRGLVHEQYF

D: TRBD2
V: TRBV20-1
size: once
J: TRBJ2-5
DNA: TGCAGTGCTAACATCGCTAGCGGGGGGGTTCTGAAAGAGACCCAGTACTTC
CDR3: CSANIASGGVLKETQYF

D: .
V: TRBV9
size: .
J: TRBJ2-7
DNA: TGTGCCAGCAGCGTAATTCTGCCGCCGAGCTCCTACGAGCAGTACTTC
CDR3: CASSVILPPSSYEQYF

D: .
V: TRBV6-2/TRBV6-3
size: .
J: TRBJ2-3
DNA: TGTGCCAGCAGATACGGGGGCCACAAGTTCACAGATACGCAGTATTTT
CDR3: CASRYGGHKFTDTQYF

D: TRBD1
V: TRBV27
size: few
J: TRBJ2-5
DNA: TGTGCCAGCAGTGTCACAGGGGGCCCAGAGACCCAGTACTTC
CDR3: CASSVTGGPETQYF

D: .
V: TRBV5-1
size: few
J: TRBJ2-1
DNA: TGCGCCAGCAGCTTGGGGTCAGGGGTTTATGAGCAGTTCTTC
CDR3: CASSLGSGVYEQFF

D: .
V: TRBV14
size: many
J: TRBJ1-4
DNA: TGTGCCAGCAGCCAAGAGGCTGGGGATGAAAAACTGTTTTTT
CDR3: CASSQEAGDEKLFF

D: .
V: TRBV4-3
size: many
J: TRBJ2-7
DNA: TGCGCCAGCAGCCAAGAGAGTACGGACTCCTACGAGCAGTACTTC
CDR3: CASSQESTDSYEQYF

D: .
V: TRBV12-3/TRBV12-4
size: .
J: TRBJ1-5
DNA: TGTGCCAGCAGTCCATATCAGAGCAATCAGCCCCAGCATTTT
CDR3: CASSPYQSNQPQHF

D: TRBD2
V: TRBV7-2
size: .
J: TRBJ2-1
DNA: TGTGCCAGCAGCTCTAGCGGGGTCTACAAGGAGCAGTTCTTC
CDR3: CASSSSGVYKEQFF

D: .
V: TRBV4-1
size: few
J: TRBJ1-1
DNA: TGCGCCAGCAGCCAAAAGGACGGGAACACTGAAGCTTTCTTT
CDR3: CASSQKDGNTEAFF

D: .
V: TRBV27
size: few
J: TRBJ2-2
DNA: TGTGCCAGCAGTTTATTGGCAGGTTCGAACACCGGGGAGCTGTTTTTT
CDR3: CASSLLAGSNTGELFF

D: TRBD1
V: TRBV28
size: .
J: TRBJ1-2
DNA: TGTGCCAGCACCTCCGAGACAGGGTTTGGCTACACCTTC
CDR3: CASTSETGFGYTF

D: .
V: TRBV27
size: .
J: TRBJ2-5
DNA: TGTGCCAGCAGTTTATCGATCGGGAGTAACAACCAAGAGACCCAGTACTTC
CDR3: CASSLSIGSNNQETQYF

D: TRBD2
V: TRBV29-1
size: few
J: TRBJ2-7
DNA: TGCAGCGTTGAAGGCGGTAGCGGGGGTTTCTACGAGCAGTACTTC
CDR3: CSVEGGSGGFYEQYF